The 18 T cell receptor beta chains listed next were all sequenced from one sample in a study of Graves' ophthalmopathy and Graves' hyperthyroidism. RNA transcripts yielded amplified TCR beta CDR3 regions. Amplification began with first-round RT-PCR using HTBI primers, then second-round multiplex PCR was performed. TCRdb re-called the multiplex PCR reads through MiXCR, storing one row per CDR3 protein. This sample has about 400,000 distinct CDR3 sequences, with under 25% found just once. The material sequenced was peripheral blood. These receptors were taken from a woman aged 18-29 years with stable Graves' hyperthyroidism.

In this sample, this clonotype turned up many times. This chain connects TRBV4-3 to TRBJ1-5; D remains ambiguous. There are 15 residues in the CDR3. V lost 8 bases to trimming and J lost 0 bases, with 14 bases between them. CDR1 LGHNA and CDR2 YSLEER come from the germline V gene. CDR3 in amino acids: CASGPDLFSNQPQHF. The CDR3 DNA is TGCGCCAGCGGCCCGGACCTTTTTAGCAATCAGCCCCAGCATTTT.

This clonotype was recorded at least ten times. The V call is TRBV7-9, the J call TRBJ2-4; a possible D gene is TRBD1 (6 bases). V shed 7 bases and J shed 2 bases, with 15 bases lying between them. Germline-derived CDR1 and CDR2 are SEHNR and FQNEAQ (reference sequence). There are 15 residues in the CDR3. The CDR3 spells CASTVSQGPKNIQYF. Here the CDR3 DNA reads TGTGCCAGCACCGTCTCTCAGGGGCCCAAAAACATTCAGTACTTC.

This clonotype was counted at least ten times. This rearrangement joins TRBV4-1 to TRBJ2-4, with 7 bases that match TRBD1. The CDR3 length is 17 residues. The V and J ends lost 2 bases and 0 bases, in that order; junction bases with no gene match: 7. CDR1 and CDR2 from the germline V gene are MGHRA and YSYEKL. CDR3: CASSQPTGEIAKNIQYF. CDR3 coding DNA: TGCGCCAGCAGCCAACCTACAGGGGAGATAGCCAAAAACATTCAGTACTTC.

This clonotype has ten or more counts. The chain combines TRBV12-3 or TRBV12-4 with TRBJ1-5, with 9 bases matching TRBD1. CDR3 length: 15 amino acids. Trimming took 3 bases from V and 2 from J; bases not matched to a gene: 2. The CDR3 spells CASSLGQGGNQPQHF. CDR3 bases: TGTGCCAGCAGTTTGGGACAGGGTGGCAATCAGCCCCAGCATTTT.

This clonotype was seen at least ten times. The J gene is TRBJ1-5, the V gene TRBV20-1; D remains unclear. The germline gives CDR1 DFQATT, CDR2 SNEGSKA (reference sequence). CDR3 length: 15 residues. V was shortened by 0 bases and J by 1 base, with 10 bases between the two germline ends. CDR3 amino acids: CSARDEGLSNQPQHF. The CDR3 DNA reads TGCAGTGCTAGAGATGAAGGGCTCAGCAATCAGCCCCAGCATTTT.

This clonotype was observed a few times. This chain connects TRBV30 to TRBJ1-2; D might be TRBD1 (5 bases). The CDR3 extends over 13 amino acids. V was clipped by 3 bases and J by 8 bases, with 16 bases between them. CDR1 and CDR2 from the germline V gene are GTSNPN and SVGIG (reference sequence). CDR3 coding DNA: TGTGCCTGGAGAGGGACGACTACACAGGGCTACACCTTC. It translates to CAWRGTTTQGYTF.

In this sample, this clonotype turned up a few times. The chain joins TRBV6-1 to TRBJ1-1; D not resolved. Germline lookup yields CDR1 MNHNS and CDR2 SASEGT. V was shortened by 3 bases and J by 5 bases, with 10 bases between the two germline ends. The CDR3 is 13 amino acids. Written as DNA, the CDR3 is TGTGCCAGCAGTGAGACTGTGATGACTGAAGCTTTCTTT. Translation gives CASSETVMTEAFF.

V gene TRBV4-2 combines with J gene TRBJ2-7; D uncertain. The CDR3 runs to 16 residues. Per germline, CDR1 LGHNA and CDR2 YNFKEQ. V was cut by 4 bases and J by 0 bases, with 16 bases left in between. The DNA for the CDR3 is TGTGCCAGCAGCCCCACATCGGACGCCTTCTCCTACGAGCAGTACTTC. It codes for CASSPTSDAFSYEQYF.

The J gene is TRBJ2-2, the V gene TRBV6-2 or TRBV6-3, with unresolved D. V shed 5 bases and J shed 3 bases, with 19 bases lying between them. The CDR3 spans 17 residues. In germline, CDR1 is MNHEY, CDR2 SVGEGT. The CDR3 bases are TGTGCCAGCAGTGTCCCCCGGCTAGGGCCCGACACCGGGGAGCTGTTTTTT. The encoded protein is CASSVPRLGPDTGELFF.

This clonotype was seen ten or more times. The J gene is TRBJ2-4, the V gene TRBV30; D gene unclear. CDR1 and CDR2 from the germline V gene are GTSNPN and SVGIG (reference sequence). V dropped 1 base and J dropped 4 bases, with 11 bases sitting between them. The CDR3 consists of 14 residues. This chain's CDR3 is CAWSGGAVKNIQYF. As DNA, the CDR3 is TGTGCCTGGAGTGGGGGTGCCGTAAAAAACATTCAGTACTTC.

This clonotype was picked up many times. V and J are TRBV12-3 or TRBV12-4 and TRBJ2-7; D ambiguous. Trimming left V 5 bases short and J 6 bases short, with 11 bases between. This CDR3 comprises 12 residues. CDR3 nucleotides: TGTGCCAGCAGTCTGGGTACCTCCGAGCAGTACTTC. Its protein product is CASSLGTSEQYF.

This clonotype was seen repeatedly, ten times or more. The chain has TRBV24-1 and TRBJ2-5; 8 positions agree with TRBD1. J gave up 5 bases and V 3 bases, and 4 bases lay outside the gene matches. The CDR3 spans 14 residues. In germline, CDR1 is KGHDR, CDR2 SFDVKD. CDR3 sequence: CATSDTRQGETQYF. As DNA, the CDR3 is TGTGCCACCAGTGATACGCGACAGGGGGAGACCCAGTACTTC.

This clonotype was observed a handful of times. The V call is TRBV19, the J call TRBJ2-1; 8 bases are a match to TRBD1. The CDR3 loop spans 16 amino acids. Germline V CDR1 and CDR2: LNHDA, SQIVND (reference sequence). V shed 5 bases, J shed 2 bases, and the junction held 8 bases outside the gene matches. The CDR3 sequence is CASSLASGQAYNEQFF. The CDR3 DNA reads TGTGCCAGTAGTTTAGCTTCGGGACAGGCCTACAATGAGCAGTTCTTC.

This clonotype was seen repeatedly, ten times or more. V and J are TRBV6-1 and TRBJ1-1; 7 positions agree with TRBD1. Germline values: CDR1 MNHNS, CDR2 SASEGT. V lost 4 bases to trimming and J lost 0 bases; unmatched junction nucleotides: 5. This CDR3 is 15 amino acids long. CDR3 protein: CASSARQGLNTEAFF. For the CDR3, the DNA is TGTGCCAGCAGTGCAAGACAGGGATTGAACACTGAAGCTTTCTTT.

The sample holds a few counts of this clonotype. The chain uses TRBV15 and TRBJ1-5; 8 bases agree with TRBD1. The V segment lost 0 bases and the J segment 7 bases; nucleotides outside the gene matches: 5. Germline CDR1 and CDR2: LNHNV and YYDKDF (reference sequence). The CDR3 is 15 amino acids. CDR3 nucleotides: TGTGCCACCAGCAGAGAAGGACAGGGTGGGCAGCCCCAGCATTTT. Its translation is CATSREGQGGQPQHF.

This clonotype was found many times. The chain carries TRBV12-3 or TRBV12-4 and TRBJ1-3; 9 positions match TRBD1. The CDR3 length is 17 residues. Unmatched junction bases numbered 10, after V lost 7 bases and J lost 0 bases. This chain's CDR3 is CASTSGTGPSSGNTIYF. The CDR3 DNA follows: TGTGCCAGCACCTCCGGGACAGGGCCCTCCTCTGGAAACACCATATATTTT.

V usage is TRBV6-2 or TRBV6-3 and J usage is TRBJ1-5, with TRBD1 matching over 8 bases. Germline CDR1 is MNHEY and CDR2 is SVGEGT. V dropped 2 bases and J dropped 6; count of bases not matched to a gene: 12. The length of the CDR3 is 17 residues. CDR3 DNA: TGTGCCAGCAGTTACGACCTTCCGGGACAGGCCCCTCAGCCCCAGCATTTT. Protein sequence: CASSYDLPGQAPQPQHF.

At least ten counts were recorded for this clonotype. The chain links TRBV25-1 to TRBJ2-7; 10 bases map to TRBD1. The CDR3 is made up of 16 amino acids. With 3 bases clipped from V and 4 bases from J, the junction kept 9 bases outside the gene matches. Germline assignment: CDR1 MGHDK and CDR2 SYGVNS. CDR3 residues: CASSERRDRGLYEQYF. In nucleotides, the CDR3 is TGTGCCAGCAGTGAGCGCCGGGACAGGGGACTTTACGAGCAGTACTTC.